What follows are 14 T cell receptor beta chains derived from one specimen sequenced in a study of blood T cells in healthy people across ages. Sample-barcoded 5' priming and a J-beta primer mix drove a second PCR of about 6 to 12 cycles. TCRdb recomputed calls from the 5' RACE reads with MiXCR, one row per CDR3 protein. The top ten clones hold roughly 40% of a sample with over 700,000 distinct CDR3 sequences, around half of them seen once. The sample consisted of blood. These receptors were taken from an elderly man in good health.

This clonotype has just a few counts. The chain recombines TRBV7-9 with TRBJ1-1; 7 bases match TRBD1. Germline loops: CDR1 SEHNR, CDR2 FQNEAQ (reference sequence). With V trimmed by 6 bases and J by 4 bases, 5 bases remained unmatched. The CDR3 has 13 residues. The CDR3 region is CASSPQGTTEAFF. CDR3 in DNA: TGTGCCAGCAGTCCACAGGGGACCACTGAAGCTTTCTTT.

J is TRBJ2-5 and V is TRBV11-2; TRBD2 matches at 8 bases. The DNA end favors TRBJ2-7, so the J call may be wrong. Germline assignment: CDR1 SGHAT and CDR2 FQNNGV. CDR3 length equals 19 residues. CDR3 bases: TGTGCCAGCACCTTGAATGGACTAGCAGCAAACTCCGGCGCCTACGAGCAGTACTTC. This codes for CASTLNGLAANSGAYEQYF.

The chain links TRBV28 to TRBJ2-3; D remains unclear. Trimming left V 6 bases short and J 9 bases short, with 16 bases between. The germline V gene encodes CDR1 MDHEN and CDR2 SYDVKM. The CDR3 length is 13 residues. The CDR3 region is CASSNTARQTQYF. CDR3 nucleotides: TGTGCCAGCAGCAACACGGCAAGGCAGACGCAGTATTTT.

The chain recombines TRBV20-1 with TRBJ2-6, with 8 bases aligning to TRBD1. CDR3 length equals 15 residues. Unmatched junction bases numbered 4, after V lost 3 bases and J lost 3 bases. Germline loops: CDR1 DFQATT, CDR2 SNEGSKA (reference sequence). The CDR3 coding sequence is TGCAGTGCTAGGGACAGGGATATTGGGGCCAACGTCCTGACTTTC. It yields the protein CSARDRDIGANVLTF.

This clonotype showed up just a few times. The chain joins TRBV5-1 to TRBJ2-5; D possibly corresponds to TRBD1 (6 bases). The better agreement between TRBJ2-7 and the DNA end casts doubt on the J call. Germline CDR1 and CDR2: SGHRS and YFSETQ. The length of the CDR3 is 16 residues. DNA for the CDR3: TGCGCCAGCAGCTTGGCCGCCGGGACACCCTCCTACGAGCAGTACTTC. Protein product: CASSLAAGTPSYEQYF.

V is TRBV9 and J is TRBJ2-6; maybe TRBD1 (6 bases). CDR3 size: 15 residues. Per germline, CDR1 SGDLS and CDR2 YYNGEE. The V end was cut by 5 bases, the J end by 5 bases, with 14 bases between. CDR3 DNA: TGTGCCAGCAGGGCTGGGGGCTGGTGGGCCAACGTCCTGACTTTC. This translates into CASRAGGWWANVLTF.

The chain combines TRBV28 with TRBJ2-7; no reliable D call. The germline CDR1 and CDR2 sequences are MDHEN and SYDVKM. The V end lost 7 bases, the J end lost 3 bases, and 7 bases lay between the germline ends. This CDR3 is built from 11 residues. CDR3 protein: CASNRLYEQYF. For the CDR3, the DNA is TGTGCCAGCAATCGGCTCTACGAGCAGTACTTC.

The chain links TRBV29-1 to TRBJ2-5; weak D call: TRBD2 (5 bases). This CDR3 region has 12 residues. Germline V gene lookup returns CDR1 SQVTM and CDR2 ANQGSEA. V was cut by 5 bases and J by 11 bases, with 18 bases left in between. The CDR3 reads CSVKRTEREQYF. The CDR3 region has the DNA TGCAGCGTTAAACGGACCGAAAGGGAGCAGTACTTC.

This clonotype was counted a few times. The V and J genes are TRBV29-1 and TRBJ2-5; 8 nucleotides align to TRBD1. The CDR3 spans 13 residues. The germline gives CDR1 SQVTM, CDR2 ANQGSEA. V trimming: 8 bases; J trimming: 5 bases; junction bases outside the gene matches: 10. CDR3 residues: CSYNRGTPETQYF. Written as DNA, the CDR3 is TGCAGCTACAACAGGGGGACCCCGGAGACCCAGTACTTC.

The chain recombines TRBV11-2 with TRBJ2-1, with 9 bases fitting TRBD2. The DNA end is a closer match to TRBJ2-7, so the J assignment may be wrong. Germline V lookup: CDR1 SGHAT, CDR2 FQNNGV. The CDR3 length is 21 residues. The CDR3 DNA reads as TGTGCCAGCAGCTTTCTACCCTCAGAGGCATTGAGAGCGGGAGGTTACAATGAGCAGTACTTC. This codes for CASSFLPSEALRAGGYNEQYF.

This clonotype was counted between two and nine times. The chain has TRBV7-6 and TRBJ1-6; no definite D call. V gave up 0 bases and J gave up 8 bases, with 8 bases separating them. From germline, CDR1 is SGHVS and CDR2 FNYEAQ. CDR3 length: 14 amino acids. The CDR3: CASSLAQKDSPLHF. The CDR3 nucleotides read TGTGCCAGCAGCTTAGCACAGAAAGATTCACCCCTCCACTTT.

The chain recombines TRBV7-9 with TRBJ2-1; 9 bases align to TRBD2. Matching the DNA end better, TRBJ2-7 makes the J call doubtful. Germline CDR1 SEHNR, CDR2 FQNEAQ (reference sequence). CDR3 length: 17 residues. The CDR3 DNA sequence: TGTGCCAGCAGCTTAGGCGCAGCGGGAGGCCAGGGGGACGAGCAGTACTTC. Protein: CASSLGAAGGQGDEQYF.

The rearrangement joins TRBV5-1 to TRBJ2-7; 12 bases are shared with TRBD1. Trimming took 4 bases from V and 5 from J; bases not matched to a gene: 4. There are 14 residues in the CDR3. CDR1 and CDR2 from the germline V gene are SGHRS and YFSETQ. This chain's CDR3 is CASSRGQGADEQYF. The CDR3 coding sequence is TGCGCCAGCAGCAGGGGACAGGGGGCGGACGAGCAGTACTTC.

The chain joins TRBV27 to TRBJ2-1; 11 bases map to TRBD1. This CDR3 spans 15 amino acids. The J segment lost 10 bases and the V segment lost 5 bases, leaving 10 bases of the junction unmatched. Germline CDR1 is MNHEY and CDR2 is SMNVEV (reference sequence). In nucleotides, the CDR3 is TGTGCCAGCAGTCCCGCGGACAGGGGGCTGTGGGAGCAGTTCTTC. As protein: CASSPADRGLWEQFF.